The T cell receptor (beta chain) described here comes from a study of pediatric ulcerative colitis. TCRdb's table, derived via immunoSEQ multiplex PCR, lists solely in-frame clones and lacks some. Counted here are about 36,000 clones, around four fifths occurring once; the ten biggest clones make up around 23%. The ends were cut back, 2 bases at V and 1 base at J, with 16 bases in the middle. CDR3 length: 17 residues. Germline CDR1 reads SGHAT; CDR2 reads FQNNGV. The material sequenced was blood. The chain has TRBV11-2 and TRBJ2-3, with D perhaps given as TRBD1 or TRBD2 (5 bases each). This clonotype was sampled from a girl aged 5 to 17 with moderate ulcerative colitis. The CDR3 sequence: CASSLQPTGLRTDTQYF. The CDR3 DNA reads TGTGCCAGCAGCTTACAACCTACGGGGCTCCGCACAGATACGCAGTATTTT.